The 29 T cell receptor beta chains given below trace back to one sample, sequenced in a study of OX40 agonist ivuxolimab in advanced cancers. Generated by immunoSEQ multiplex PCR, the TCRdb table keeps only in-frame clones and is missing some. The sample contains under 60,000 clones, nearly 85% of which appear only once. This material consisted of CD4+ or CD8+ T cells sorted from blood, taken in a trial of the OX40 agonist ivuxolimab. The receptor set was obtained from an adult with an advanced solid tumor such as melanoma, head and neck, liver or kidney cancer.

This clone was picked up one time. The CDR3 spells CASSLVWGTSGPEDTQYF. CDR3 nucleotide sequence: TGTGCCAGCAGCTTAGTGTGGGGGACTAGTGGGCCGGAAGATACGCAGTATTTT. The chain couples TRBV11-1 to TRBJ2-3; 8 bases match TRBD2. CDR1 is SGHAT and CDR2 is FQDESV in the germline V gene (reference sequence). With 1 base clipped from V and 5 bases from J, the junction kept 14 bases outside the gene matches. This CDR3 is built from 18 residues.

This clone was observed a handful of times. The chain couples TRBV2 to TRBJ2-3, with unresolved D. The germline gives CDR1 SNHLY, CDR2 FYNNEI. The germline V and J ends were trimmed by 6 bases and 2 bases, with 9 bases remaining between them. This CDR3 comprises 13 residues. This CDR3 is CASSPPFTDTQYF. DNA of the CDR3: TGTGCCAGCAGCCCTCCTTTCACAGATACGCAGTATTTT.

This clone was observed a single time. The rearrangement joins TRBV5-6 to TRBJ1-3, with 7 positions matching TRBD1. The CDR3 consists of 16 residues. V trimming: 3 bases; J trimming: 0 bases; junction bases outside the gene matches: 6. Germline loops: CDR1 SGHDT, CDR2 YYEEEE. CDR3: CASSYGGTVSGNTIYF. The CDR3 bases are TGTGCCAGCAGCTACGGGGGGACAGTCTCTGGAAACACCATATATTTT.

The chain uses TRBV9 and TRBJ2-3; 8 bases fit TRBD2. This CDR3 is built from 16 residues. Germline assignment: CDR1 SGDLS and CDR2 YYNGEE. V lost 1 base, J lost 1 base, and 5 bases stayed unmatched. CDR3 DNA: TGTGCCAGCAGCGTATCGGGGGGGATGGGCACAGATACGCAGTATTTT. This encodes CASSVSGGMGTDTQYF.

This chain links TRBV19 with TRBJ2-2; maybe TRBD1 (5 bases). CDR1 is LNHDA and CDR2 is SQIVND in the germline V gene (reference sequence). V lost 5 bases, J lost 0 bases, and 7 bases lay in between. The CDR3 totals 14 residues. The CDR3 DNA reads TGTGCCAGTAGTTTCAGGGCGAACACCGGGGAGCTGTTTTTT. Encoded protein: CASSFRANTGELFF.

This rearrangement joins TRBV18 to TRBJ1-1; 8 nucleotides match TRBD1. The germline CDR1 and CDR2 sequences are KGHSH and LQKENI. This CDR3 contains 14 residues. V lost 3 bases and J lost 8; bases outside the gene matches: 8. CDR3 protein: CASSPDRALLEAFF. The CDR3 DNA is TGTGCCAGCTCACCGGACAGGGCCCTTTTGGAAGCTTTCTTT.

This chain connects TRBV7-9 to TRBJ2-1; D perhaps matches TRBD1 (6 bases). With 2 bases removed from V and 4 bases from J, the gap between germline ends came to 12 bases. The CDR3 spans 15 residues. Germline V gives CDR1 SEHNR, CDR2 FQNEAQ (reference sequence). Written as DNA, the CDR3 is TGTGCCAGCAGCTTAAGGGGGAACGTTTACAATGAGCAGTTCTTC. Amino acids: CASSLRGNVYNEQFF.

The chain recombines TRBV9 with TRBJ1-6; D is possibly TRBD1 (6 bases). Germline CDR1 SGDLS, CDR2 YYNGEE. V was pared by 3 bases and J by 9 bases, with 13 bases between. CDR3 length equals 14 residues. In DNA form, the CDR3 reads TGTGCCAGCAGCGCCTCAACAGGGATTTCACCCCTCCACTTT. Its protein product is CASSASTGISPLHF.

This clone has just a few counts. The chain couples TRBV13 to TRBJ1-2; no clear D gene. The CDR3 is made up of 12 amino acids. Between the trimmed V and J ends, which lost 2 bases and 6 bases, there was a span of 7 bases. Germline V CDR1 and CDR2: PRHDT, FYEKMQ (reference sequence). Written as DNA, the CDR3 is TGTGCCAGCAGCTTACCCCGGGATGGCTACACCTTC. Translated: CASSLPRDGYTF.

The V call is TRBV9, the J call TRBJ1-6; TRBD1 is a possible D gene (5 bases). The CDR3 totals 14 residues. The germline V and J ends were trimmed by 3 bases and 5 bases, with 9 bases remaining between them. Germline V gives CDR1 SGDLS, CDR2 YYNGEE. CDR3 sequence (DNA): TGTGCCAGCAGCGCCTGGGGCGATAATTCACCCCTCCACTTT. The encoded protein is CASSAWGDNSPLHF.

The rearrangement links TRBV6-6 to TRBJ1-2; the D gene is possibly TRBD1 (5 bases). CDR3 length: 15 residues. Trimming pared 7 bases from V and 1 base from J, leaving 16 bases between. CDR1 and CDR2 (germline): MNHNY, SVGAGI (reference sequence). The CDR3 DNA reads TGTGCCAGCATAACCGGGACGCTGGGTAACTATGGCTACACCTTC. It is translated as CASITGTLGNYGYTF.

Only one count was recorded for this clone. This chain connects TRBV28 to TRBJ2-3, with D possibly being TRBD1 (6 bases). The germline gives CDR1 MDHEN, CDR2 SYDVKM. The CDR3 spans 15 residues. Trimming shortened V by 6 bases and J by 4 bases, and 17 bases separated the two germline ends. The CDR3 reads CASREPGKGADTQYF. Here the CDR3 DNA reads TGTGCCAGCAGGGAACCAGGGAAGGGGGCAGATACGCAGTATTTT.

The rearrangement links TRBV7-9 to TRBJ2-2, with TRBD2 matching 10 bases. The ends lost 5 bases at V and 1 base at J; junction bases unmatched: 7. CDR1 SEHNR and CDR2 FQNEAQ come from the germline V gene (reference sequence). The CDR3 contains 17 residues. The CDR3 protein is CASSPTSSGGNTGELFF. The CDR3 region has the DNA TGTGCCAGCAGCCCTACCTCTAGCGGGGGGAACACCGGGGAGCTGTTTTTT.

V usage is TRBV6-6 and J usage is TRBJ2-3; TRBD2 might be the D (7 bases). The CDR3 contains 16 residues. The germline gives CDR1 MNHNY, CDR2 SVGAGI (reference sequence). The germline V and J ends were trimmed by 2 bases and 6 bases, with 18 bases remaining between them. The CDR3 sequence: CASSYGGGPGEDTQYF. The CDR3, as DNA: TGTGCCAGCAGTTACGGCGGGGGCCCGGGGGAGGATACGCAGTATTTT.

This clone was observed a single time. The chain joins TRBV4-2 to TRBJ1-2, with D possibly matching TRBD1 (5 bases). The germline gives CDR1 LGHNA, CDR2 YNFKEQ. This CDR3 has 15 residues. V lost 0 bases and J 7 bases, leaving 15 bases between the germline ends. CDR3 residues: CASSQDQGGQFGYTF. For the CDR3, the DNA is TGTGCCAGCAGCCAAGATCAGGGCGGGCAGTTTGGCTACACCTTC.

The chain carries TRBV7-6 and TRBJ2-7; D is unclear. V was shortened by 3 bases and J by 7 bases, with 7 bases between the two germline ends. Germline V CDR1 and CDR2: SGHVS, FNYEAQ. This CDR3 spans 11 amino acids. The CDR3, as DNA: TGTGCCAGCAGCTTTGGTAGAGAGCAGTACTTC. Translated, it gives CASSFGREQYF.

This clone was counted a few times. The CDR3 here is CASSQGTGGATNEKLFF. The CDR3 DNA is TGCGCCAGCAGCCAAGGTACAGGGGGCGCAACTAATGAAAAACTGTTTTTT. The V and J genes are TRBV4-1 and TRBJ1-4; 9 positions agree with TRBD1. The junction had 3 bases not matched to a gene; V was cut back by 1 base and J by 0 bases. Germline V gives CDR1 MGHRA, CDR2 YSYEKL. This CDR3 spans 17 amino acids.

This clone was detected only a few times. The V call is TRBV7-6, the J call TRBJ1-5; 7 positions agree with TRBD1. CDR3 length equals 13 residues. Unmatched junction bases numbered 10, after V lost 6 bases and J lost 11 bases. Germline CDR1 is SGHVS and CDR2 is FNYEAQ. Here the CDR3 DNA reads TGTGCCAGCAGTCCATTTCCCCAGGGGGCCCAGCATTTT. As protein: CASSPFPQGAQHF.

This clone has just one count. The rearrangement joins TRBV30 to TRBJ2-5, with D perhaps TRBD1 (5 bases). With 2 bases removed from V and 6 bases from J, the gap between germline ends came to 13 bases. The CDR3 loop spans 13 amino acids. In germline, CDR1 is GTSNPN, CDR2 SVGIG (reference sequence). The CDR3 loop is CAWSFGAQKTQYF. In DNA form, the CDR3 reads TGTGCCTGGAGTTTTGGGGCCCAGAAGACCCAGTACTTC.

This clone was observed once. V and J are TRBV6-6 and TRBJ1-4; D call uncertain. This CDR3 region has 15 residues. The germline V gene has CDR1 MNHNY and CDR2 SVGAGI (reference sequence). V was pared by 5 bases and J by 8 bases, with 18 bases between. CDR3 sequence: CASSPEGGPAEKLFF. CDR3 nucleotide sequence: TGTGCCAGCAGTCCCGAGGGAGGTCCGGCGGAAAAACTGTTTTTT.

The rearrangement joins TRBV6-1 to TRBJ2-4; D call uncertain. Trimming cost V 7 bases and J 0 bases, with 10 bases left between them. CDR3 length equals 14 residues. Germline assignment: CDR1 MNHNS and CDR2 SASEGT. The CDR3 loop is CASTSQIAKNIQYF. CDR3 nucleotide sequence: TGTGCCAGCACTTCACAAATAGCCAAAAACATTCAGTACTTC.

The chain carries TRBV11-3 and TRBJ1-5, with 7 bases lining up with TRBD1. Germline lookup yields CDR1 SGHNT and CDR2 YENEEA. The CDR3 covers 15 residues. J gave up 4 bases and V 6 bases, and 9 bases lay outside the gene matches. The CDR3 nucleotides are TGTGCCAGCAGAGAGGGACAGTCGGCAAATCAGCCCCAGCATTTT. Its translation is CASREGQSANQPQHF.

J is TRBJ2-5 and V is TRBV10-3, with 12 bases identical to TRBD2. From germline, CDR1 is ENHRY and CDR2 SYGVKD. J lost 5 bases, V lost 5 bases, and 6 bases had no gene match. This CDR3 is 15 amino acids long. Here the CDR3 DNA reads TGTGCCATCAGTCCCACTAGCGGGGGGAGGGAGACCCAGTACTTC. Its protein product is CAISPTSGGRETQYF.

V and J are TRBV5-1 and TRBJ1-5, with TRBD1 as a possible D gene (6 bases). The CDR3 loop spans 14 amino acids. The ends were cut back, 4 bases at V and 4 bases at J, with 12 bases in the middle. CDR1 is SGHRS, CDR2 YFSETQ, per germline. CDR3 DNA sequence: TGCGCCAGCAGCACCGGGACACCGAATCAGCCCCAGCATTTT. Protein sequence: CASSTGTPNQPQHF.

The chain has TRBV11-3 and TRBJ2-1; possible D gene TRBD1, 5 bases. This CDR3 is built from 11 residues. The germline V gene has CDR1 SGHNT and CDR2 YENEEA. V was shortened by 8 bases and J by 8 bases, with 10 bases between the two germline ends. The CDR3 nucleotides are TGTGCCAGCGCCATCAGGGATGAGCAGTTCTTC. It encodes CASAIRDEQFF.

The rearrangement joins TRBV7-2 to TRBJ2-2; either TRBD1 or TRBD2 may supply D (6 bases each). Per the germline V gene, CDR1 is SGHTA and CDR2 is FQGNSA. The CDR3 extends over 16 amino acids. The ends were cut back, 5 bases at V and 2 bases at J, with 15 bases in the middle. The CDR3 sequence: CASSQGGIANTGELFF. In DNA, the CDR3 is TGTGCCAGCAGCCAAGGGGGGATTGCAAACACCGGGGAGCTGTTTTTT. Drawing the rest from reference TRBV7-2 and TRBJ2-2, the complete variable domain is GAGVSQSPSNKVTEKGKDVELRCDPISGHTALYWYRQSLGQGLEFLIYFQGNSAPDKSGLPSDRFSAERTGGSVSTLTIQRTQQEDSAVYLCASSQGGIANTGELFFGEGSRLTVL.

The V gene is TRBV2, the J gene TRBJ2-3; TRBD1 matches 9 bases. V dropped 11 bases and J dropped 7; count of bases not matched to a gene: 13. Germline V gives CDR1 SNHLY, CDR2 FYNNEI. The CDR3 extends over 14 amino acids. CDR3 bases: TGTGCCTCTACCCCGGGGGACAGGGACCATACGCAGTATTTT. As protein: CASTPGDRDHTQYF.

This chain joins TRBV27 and TRBJ2-3; TRBD2 matches 7 bases. The germline gives CDR1 MNHEY, CDR2 SMNVEV (reference sequence). The junction had 10 bases not matched to a gene; V was cut back by 4 bases and J by 6 bases. The CDR3 is made up of 15 amino acids. Written as DNA, the CDR3 is TGTGCCAGCAGTTGGTGGATGGGGGGGAGGGATACGCAGTATTTT. Translation gives CASSWWMGGRDTQYF.

This clone was seen more than once but under ten times. The V and J genes are TRBV14 and TRBJ2-6, with D uncertain. Trimming took off 2 bases at V and 4 bases at J, with 6 bases between the two ends. This CDR3 comprises 14 residues. Germline V gives CDR1 SGHDN, CDR2 FVKESK. In DNA, the CDR3 is TGTGCCAGCAGCCAAATCTCGGGGGCCAACGTCCTGACTTTC. Its protein product is CASSQISGANVLTF. Full variable domain (remainder filled in from reference TRBV14 and TRBJ2-6): EAGVTQFPSHSVIEKGQTVTLRCDPISGHDNLYWYRRVMGKEIKFLLHFVKESKQDESGMPNNRFLAERTGGTYSTLKVQPAELEDSGVYFCASSQISGANVLTFGAGSRLTVL.